This T cell receptor beta chain was recorded in a study of a mutant IDH1 vaccine in newly diagnosed glioma. Study-level results: Changes in top peripheral clonotypes did not appear linked to pseudoprogression.

Of note for this clone: The antigen remains unidentified.

From germline, CDR1 is SGHAT and CDR2 FQNNGV. V was pared by 6 bases and J by 0 bases, with 15 bases between. The CDR3 runs to 17 residues. Time point denoted: week 11, during vaccination. Each dose delivered 300 ug of mutant IDH1 20-mer peptide subcutaneously with imiquimod. The data were produced by immunoSEQ multiplex PCR, yet TCRdb's version contains in-frame clones alone and is incomplete. The data contain 110,000 or so clones, around 90% of them singletons. This sequence originates from a woman in her forties or fifties with glioma. The chain links TRBV11-2 to TRBJ2-6; D tentatively fits TRBD1 or TRBD2 (5 bases each). The material was PBMCs, obtained from a glioma patient whose treatment included an IDH1 peptide vaccine. The CDR3 coding sequence is TGTGCCAGCAGGAGAGAGGGGCCTTACTCTGGGGCCAACGTCCTGACTTTC. Translated, it gives CASRREGPYSGANVLTF.